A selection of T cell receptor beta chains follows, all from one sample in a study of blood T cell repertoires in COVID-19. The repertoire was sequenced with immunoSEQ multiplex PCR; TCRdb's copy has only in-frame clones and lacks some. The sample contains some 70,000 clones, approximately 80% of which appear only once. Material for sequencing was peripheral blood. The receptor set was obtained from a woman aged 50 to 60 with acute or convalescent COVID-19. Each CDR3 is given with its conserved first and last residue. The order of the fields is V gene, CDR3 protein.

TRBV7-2	CASSLVGTGATNEKLFF
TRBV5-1	CASSVRLDSGELFF
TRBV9	CASSVAGGGGETQYF
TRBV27	CASSFSRVMNTEAFF
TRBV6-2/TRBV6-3	CASSRQSGGLISSGNTIYF
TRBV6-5	CASSPGSLNEQFF
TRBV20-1	CSASPITLAAYEQYF
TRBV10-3	CAISGTVSGNTIYF
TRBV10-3	CATTLGGGSYNEQFF
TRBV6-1	CASSELGTGAISGNTIYF
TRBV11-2	CASSSSGTSYGYTF
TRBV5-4	CASSLRGEETQYF
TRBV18	CASSPGAGGFASDTQYF
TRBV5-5	CASSWGSGHLNEKLFF
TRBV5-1	CASGTGNTEAFF
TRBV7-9	CASSLTGTSGASTDTQYF
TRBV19	CASSIGQGFVNYGYTF
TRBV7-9	CASSSPPRLAGLQNEQFF
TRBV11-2	CASSFGARAETQYF
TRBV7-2	CASSLDRRAGYTF
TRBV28	CASSSVSGSGTDTQYF
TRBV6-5	CASSYGQGAGSGYTF
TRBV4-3	CASSQDPGGQGKLFF
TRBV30	CAHRQGENTIYF
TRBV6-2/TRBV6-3	CASSSLPGQGLAAFF
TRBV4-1	CASSQGLGANTGELFF
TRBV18	CASSPGGTGAINQPQHF
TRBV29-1	CSVGDGGNQPQHF
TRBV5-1	CASSLGYMGGTGELFF
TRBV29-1	CSVDDYGYTF
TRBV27	CASSPKDTANYGYTF
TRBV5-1	CASSLQGVWGVGTGELFF